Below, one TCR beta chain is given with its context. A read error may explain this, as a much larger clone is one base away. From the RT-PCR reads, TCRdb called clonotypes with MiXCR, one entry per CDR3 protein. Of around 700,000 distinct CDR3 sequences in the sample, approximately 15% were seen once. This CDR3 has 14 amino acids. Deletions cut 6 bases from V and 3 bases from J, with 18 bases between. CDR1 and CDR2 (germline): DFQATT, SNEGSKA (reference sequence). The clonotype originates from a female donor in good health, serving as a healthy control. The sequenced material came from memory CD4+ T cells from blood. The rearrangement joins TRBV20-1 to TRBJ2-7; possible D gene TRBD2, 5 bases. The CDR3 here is CSAPRVARDYEQYF. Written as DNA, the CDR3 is TGCAGTGCCCCTCGGGTAGCGAGAGACTACGAGCAGTACTTC.